The clone carrying this T cell receptor (beta chain) was observed a few times. Its antigen is currently unknown. A second PCR, run for roughly 7 to 12 cycles, used a sample-barcoded 5' primer plus a J-beta primer mix. From each sample, at least 2.5 million paired-end reads containing CDR3 were obtained. TCRdb reprocessed the 5' RACE reads with MiXCR, giving one entry per CDR3 protein. In the table there are about 1.1 million distinct CDR3 sequences, roughly two fifths of which are singletons. These data come from a study of blood T cells in healthy people across ages. Findings and limits, study-wide: Age showed a roughly linear inverse relationship with TCR beta diversity per million T cells. Both higher diversity and more naive CD4+ cells marked long-lived donors when set against aged donors.

This CDR3 is built from 15 residues. With 5 bases clipped from V and 6 bases from J, the junction kept 14 bases outside the gene matches. CDR1 is DFQATT, CDR2 SNEGSKA, per germline (reference sequence). The rearrangement uses TRBV20-1 and TRBJ1-2; 8 nucleotides align to TRBD1. The sample was blood. The sequence came from a young man in good health. The CDR3 sequence is CSASRRTGRLDGYTF. The DNA for the CDR3 is TGCAGTGCTTCACGACGGACAGGGCGATTGGATGGCTACACCTTC.